This T cell receptor (beta chain) was sequenced in a study of shared clonotypes between healthy human individuals. Study-wide context: A donor's plate count was three for CD4 naive and three for CD4 memory; CD8 naive had two and CD8 memory one.

Trimming took 7 bases from V and 0 from J, leaving 16 bases between them. This CDR3 spans 16 amino acids. From germline, CDR1 is MNHEY and CDR2 SMNVEV (reference sequence). Notes on this clone: The antigen remains unidentified.

Sorted-subset replicate PCR reactions contained roughly 200 ng DNA, corresponding to tens of thousands of T cell genomes. Using immunoSEQ multiplex PCR, the repertoire was profiled, and TCRdb retains in-frame clones only, with some absent. This sample has 600,000 or so clones, with 95% to 98% found just once. Study results and caveats: Memory subsets generally showed smaller estimated richness than naive subsets did. For sorted subsets, rarefaction showed incomplete sequencing despite large depth.

The naive CD8 population came from CD45RO-negative cells selected for CCR7, without terminally differentiated effector memory CD45RA+ cells. The specimen was naive CD8+ T cells sorted from blood. The V call is TRBV27, the J call TRBJ2-1; D is possibly TRBD2 (6 bases). The clonotype comes from a man aged 30 to 39 in good health. For the CDR3, the DNA is TGTGCCAGCAACTCCGAAGCGGGCCACTCCTACAATGAGCAGTTCTTC. It is translated as CASNSEAGHSYNEQFF.